The 13 T cell receptor beta chains below all came from one sample that was sequenced in a study of CD8 T cells in ankylosing spondylitis. MiXCR, applied by TCRdb to the 5' RACE reads, yields one record per CDR3 protein. The table lists approximately 110,000 distinct CDR3 sequences, 20% to 30% of them singletons, with 12% in the top ten. The specimen sequenced was synovial fluid, either unsorted or a sorted T cell fraction (not recorded which). The receptors shown here come from a male donor with ankylosing spondylitis.

This clonotype was observed a few times. The gene calls are TRBV4-1 and TRBJ2-5, with TRBD2 matching 7 bases. The germline V gene has CDR1 MGHRA and CDR2 YSYEKL. The V and J ends lost 2 bases and 5 bases, in that order; junction bases with no gene match: 14. This CDR3 has 17 amino acids. The DNA of the CDR3 is TGCGCCAGCAGCCAACAAAGGACTAGACTTAACGATGAGACCCAGTACTTC. It specifies CASSQQRTRLNDETQYF.

This clonotype was seen a handful of times. V is TRBV29-1 and J is TRBJ1-5; TRBD1 aligns across 10 bases. V lost 4 bases and J lost 7; bases outside the gene matches: 4. Germline V gene lookup returns CDR1 SQVTM and CDR2 ANQGSEA. CDR3 length: 13 amino acids. The CDR3 protein is CSVGRDRGQPQHF. The DNA of the CDR3 is TGCAGCGTTGGCCGGGACAGGGGCCAGCCCCAGCATTTT.

The chain is built from TRBV6-1 and TRBJ2-3, with D maybe TRBD1 (7 bases). V was clipped by 6 bases and J by 0 bases, with 13 bases between them. From germline, CDR1 is MNHNS and CDR2 SASEGT. This CDR3 is built from 15 residues. The CDR3 DNA follows: TGTGCCAGCAGCAGCAGGGGGGTTAGCACAGATACGCAGTATTTT. Protein sequence: CASSSRGVSTDTQYF.

V gene TRBV20-1 combines with J gene TRBJ2-3; 7 bases match TRBD2. The length of the CDR3 is 14 residues. The germline V gene has CDR1 DFQATT and CDR2 SNEGSKA (reference sequence). V trimming: 6 bases; J trimming: 1 base; junction bases outside the gene matches: 7. The CDR3 region is CSAATSVGTDTQYF. The DNA for the CDR3 is TGCAGTGCCGCTACTAGCGTTGGCACAGATACGCAGTATTTT.

This sequence joins TRBV19 and TRBJ1-3; 8 nucleotides agree with TRBD1. After removal of 7 bases from V and 3 bases from J, the junction contained 8 bases not matched to a gene. Germline V lookup: CDR1 LNHDA, CDR2 SQIVND (reference sequence). The CDR3 extends over 15 amino acids. CDR3 DNA sequence: TGTGCCAGTACCGATCAGGGGGCTGGTGGAAACACCATATATTTT. This sequence encodes CASTDQGAGGNTIYF.

The genes are TRBV20-1 and TRBJ2-5; D might be TRBD1 (6 bases). V was clipped by 5 bases and J by 3 bases, with 19 bases between them. Looked up from germline, CDR1 is DFQATT and CDR2 is SNEGSKA (reference sequence). This CDR3 comprises 15 residues. The CDR3, as DNA: TGCAGTGCTTTGATCCCCGGGACATCAGAAGAGACCCAGTACTTC. This sequence encodes CSALIPGTSEETQYF.

The rearrangement uses TRBV7-2 and TRBJ2-3; the match to TRBD2 covers 10 bases. The germline gives CDR1 SGHTA, CDR2 FQGNSA. The V segment lost 5 bases and the J segment 4 bases; nucleotides outside the gene matches: 12. This CDR3 comprises 17 residues. CDR3 amino acids: CASSPHVAGGKADTQYF. CDR3 nucleotides: TGTGCCAGCAGCCCTCACGTAGCGGGAGGAAAGGCAGATACGCAGTATTTT.

This clonotype was picked up a small number of times. V gene TRBV9 combines with J gene TRBJ2-1, with D possibly TRBD1 on 5 matching bases. Per germline, CDR1 SGDLS and CDR2 YYNGEE. The CDR3 loop spans 15 amino acids. V dropped 1 base and J dropped 2 bases, with 10 bases sitting between them. CDR3 bases: TGTGCCAGCAGCGTACAGGGATCGGCCTACAATGAGCAGTTCTTC. Its protein product is CASSVQGSAYNEQFF.

The sample holds a few counts of this clonotype. The chain links TRBV7-2 to TRBJ1-2, with D unclear. The V gene lost 2 bases and the J gene lost 2 bases, with 9 bases spanning the gap. The CDR3 runs to 14 residues. CDR1 is SGHTA, CDR2 FQGNSA, per germline. This CDR3 is CASSLLTRNYGYTF. The CDR3 nucleotides are TGTGCCAGCAGCTTACTTACAAGGAACTATGGCTACACCTTC.

This clonotype appeared a few times. The rearrangement links TRBV7-6 to TRBJ2-1; D is perhaps TRBD1 (5 bases). This CDR3 is built from 16 residues. The V gene's germline CDR1 is SGHVS and CDR2 FNYEAQ. Trimming cost V 2 bases and J 0 bases, with 11 bases left between them. The CDR3 region is CASSLIGGHSYNEQFF. Here the CDR3 DNA reads TGTGCCAGCAGCTTAATAGGCGGACACTCCTACAATGAGCAGTTCTTC.

This chain uses TRBV27 with TRBJ2-5, with TRBD1 as a possible D gene (5 bases). Trimming shortened V by 6 bases and J by 2 bases, and 13 bases separated the two germline ends. This CDR3 has 14 amino acids. The germline gives CDR1 MNHEY, CDR2 SMNVEV (reference sequence). Here the CDR3 reads CASRRRQLQETQYF. The CDR3 region has the DNA TGTGCCAGCAGACGGAGACAGTTACAAGAGACCCAGTACTTC.

At least ten counts were recorded for this clonotype. CDR3 amino acids: CASSPRDSRYGYTF. DNA of the CDR3: TGTGCCAGCAGCCCACGGGACAGTCGTTATGGCTACACCTTC. The rearrangement joins TRBV7-2 to TRBJ1-2; the match to TRBD1 covers 7 bases. Unmatched junction bases numbered 8, after V lost 5 bases and J lost 5 bases. The CDR3 has 14 amino acids. Germline V gene lookup returns CDR1 SGHTA and CDR2 FQGNSA.

This clonotype appeared once. The V call is TRBV6-2 or TRBV6-3, the J call TRBJ2-7, with 8 bases fitting TRBD2. Germline V gives CDR1 MNHEY, CDR2 SVGEGT. The V gene end was trimmed by 6 bases and the J gene end by 3 bases; junction bases not matched to a gene: 7. The CDR3 loop spans 14 amino acids. The CDR3 spells CASRIAGTSYEQYV. The CDR3 coding sequence is TGTGCCAGCAGAATCGCCGGGACTAGCTACGAGCAGTACGTC.